This T cell receptor beta chain was identified in a study of shared T cell receptors in the human thymus. Trimming cost V 3 bases and J 1 base; bases outside gene matches: 6. Germline lookup yields CDR1 SGHRS and CDR2 YFSETQ. The CDR3 sequence is 16 residues long. The method was immunoSEQ multiplex PCR; TCRdb's version includes in-frame clones alone and lacks a portion of them. The sample lists roughly 700,000 clones; around 87% were seen once. This same sample was also taken into another study, of human thymus T cells. Per that paper: Donation came from healthy Finnish infants having corrective surgery for congenital heart defects.

The chain employs TRBV5-1 and TRBJ2-2, with 7 bases aligning to TRBD2. This clonotype was obtained from a boy in the first two years of life with a congenital heart defect. The sample comprised thymocytes. CDR3 loop: CASSWSTSRNTGELFF. The DNA for the CDR3 is TGCGCCAGCAGCTGGTCGACTAGCCGGAACACCGGGGAGCTGTTTTTT.